The present T cell receptor beta chain was sequenced within a study of blood T cell repertoires in COVID-19 (TCRdb year 2020). About the investigation overall: Samples covering the acute and convalescent phases of COVID-19 were provided by collaborators in the United States, Italy and Spain. The dataset comprised deeply sampled blood TCRbeta repertoires from subjects exposed to, actively infected with, or recovered from COVID-19. Where HLA class I and class II types were available, the types were taken from metadata supplied by the sample provider, not from assay-based typing. A de-identified subject ID, COVID-19 status, age in years and sex were almost always included in the sample metadata. The samples were drawn from the first 160 participants of the ongoing ImmuneRACE study and from over a thousand subjects provided by 6 global collaborators. A freely available public database, intended as a resource for researchers studying the immune response to SARS-CoV-2, is where the repertoires were released. The prospective study material was composed of cDNA or gDNA derived from T cells, B-cell-depleted T cells, or PBMCs. Here is what the overall study found, with its caveats: Clinical and demographic metadata were provided uncurated, with the amount varying by source and participant.

The immunoSEQ Assay, a bias-controlled multiplex PCR, was used to amplify TCRbeta CDR3 regions from genomic DNA. As for how the authors treated the data: The number of nucleated cells in each sample was estimated from the amplification of reference gene primers within the assay. Sequence reads were collapsed and filtered to measure the absolute abundance of every unique TCRbeta CDR3 rearrangement. For each sample, productive Simpson clonality was calculated as the square root of Simpson's diversity index over productive rearrangements. Imported from immuneACCESS, the table was reduced by TCRdb to in-frame sequences with V and J called. These copies leave out some clones; in studies compared against another copy, an unresolved V gene accounts for under half, and the cause of the remainder is not known. V and J calls and clone size come straight from that table; D and trimming were deduced from the DNA. A total of approximately 91,000 clones appear in this sample, about 80% of them only once. In total, the top ten clones hold roughly a quarter of the sample.

The V end gives up 6 bases and the J end 12 bases, leaving 4 bases in the junction not matched to a gene. The germline V gene (reference sequence) gives CDR1 as MNHNY and CDR2 as SVGAGI. Spanning cysteine to phenylalanine, the CDR3 consists of 11 amino acids. The only DNA kept is the CDR3, 33 bases in frame from the first base. Worth noting for this clone: The antigen this receptor binds is unknown. The record has no base qualities; no much larger clone is one base away.

Whole blood was collected in K2EDTA tubes by collaborating institutions according to the institutions' own protocols. For TCRbeta analysis, collaborators shipped samples in one of three forms: frozen whole blood, isolated PBMCs, or DNA extracted from either of those sample types. The specimen was peripheral blood. The receptor's source is a man aged 65-85 years with acute or convalescent COVID-19. The sequence joins TRBV6-6 to TRBJ2-1; 8 junctional bases match TRBD1. The CDR3 is CASSSDRGQFF. The nucleotides are TGTGCCAGCAGCTCCGACAGGGGGCAGTTCTTC.